This note documents a single T cell receptor beta chain sequence. The data originate from a study of blood T cell repertoires in COVID-19. Study information: COVID-19 samples from acute and convalescent phases originated in the United States, Italy and Spain. T cells, B-cell-depleted T cells, or PBMCs provided the cDNA or gDNA that served as material.

The authors' processing: Using reference gene primer amplification, nucleated cell counts were estimated. Clones were read by immunoSEQ multiplex PCR, and TCRdb kept only the in-frame ones, dropping some. V and J calls and clone size are as listed in that table; D and trimming were resolved from the DNA. The sample contains some 80,000 clones, around four fifths of which appear only once. V trimming: 5 bases; J trimming: 4 bases; junction bases outside the gene matches: 8. The CDR3 extends over 16 amino acids. Per germline, CDR1 SGHTA and CDR2 FQGNSA. The genes are TRBV7-2 and TRBJ1-5; 10 bases agree with TRBD1. The sample consisted of peripheral blood. The TCR sequence derives from a man aged 80 or over with active or convalescent COVID-19. CDR3 protein: CASSPTTGGGNQPQHF. The CDR3 nucleotides read TGTGCCAGCAGCCCGACGACAGGGGGCGGGAATCAGCCCCAGCATTTT.